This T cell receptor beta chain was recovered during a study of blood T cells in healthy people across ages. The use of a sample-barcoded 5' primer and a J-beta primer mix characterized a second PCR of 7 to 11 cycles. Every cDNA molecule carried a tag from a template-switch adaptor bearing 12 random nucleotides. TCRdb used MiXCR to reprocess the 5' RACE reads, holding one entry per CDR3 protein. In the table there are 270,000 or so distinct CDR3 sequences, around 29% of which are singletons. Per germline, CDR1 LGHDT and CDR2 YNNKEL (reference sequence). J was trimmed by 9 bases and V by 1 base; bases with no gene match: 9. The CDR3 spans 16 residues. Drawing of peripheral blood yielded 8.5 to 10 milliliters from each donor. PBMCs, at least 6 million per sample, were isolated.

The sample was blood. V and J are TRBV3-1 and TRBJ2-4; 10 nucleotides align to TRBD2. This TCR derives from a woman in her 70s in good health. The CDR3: CASSQGASGSGSIQYF. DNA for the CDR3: TGTGCCAGCAGCCAAGGGGCTAGCGGGAGTGGGAGCATTCAGTACTTC.